The 31 T cell receptor beta chains below were found in one sample sequenced in a study of blood T cells in healthy people across ages. A second PCR of 7 to 11 cycles used a sample-barcoded 5' primer and a J-beta primer mix. TCRdb re-called the 5' RACE reads with MiXCR, one entry per CDR3 protein. This sample has roughly 680,000 distinct CDR3 sequences, with more than 20% found just once. Sequenced: blood. Receptor source: a man between 65 and 85 years old in good health.

The chain has TRBV6-5 and TRBJ2-7, with 11 bases lining up with TRBD2. Trimming removed 0 bases from V and 3 bases from J; junction bases left unmatched: 10. This CDR3 spans 18 amino acids. CDR1 is MNHEY and CDR2 is SVGAGI in the germline V gene. CDR3 coding DNA: TGTGCCAGCAGTTACTCATTCCTAGCGGGAGGTTCTAACTACGAGCAGTACTTC. This gives the protein CASSYSFLAGGSNYEQYF.

The gene calls are TRBV7-3 and TRBJ2-3; no clear D gene. V was cut by 0 bases and J by 9 bases, with 10 bases left in between. This CDR3 contains 13 residues. Germline V lookup: CDR1 SGHTA, CDR2 FQGTGA. The CDR3 reads CASSLTGGDTQYF. The CDR3 bases are TGTGCCAGCAGCTTAACTGGTGGAGACACGCAGTATTTT. Full variable domain (outside the CDR3, taken from reference TRBV7-3 and TRBJ2-3): GAGVSQTPSNKVTEKGKYVELRCDPISGHTALYWYRQSLGQGPEFLIYFQGTGAADDSGLPNDRFFAVRPEGSVSTLKIQRTERGDSAVYLCASSLTGGDTQYFGPGTRLTVL.

In this sample, this clonotype turned up a few times. The rearrangement uses TRBV10-3 and TRBJ1-4; no clear D gene. The CDR3 consists of 14 residues. V was pared by 4 bases and J by 0 bases, with 6 bases between. CDR1 ENHRY and CDR2 SYGVKD come from the germline V gene. DNA of the CDR3: TGTGCCATCAGTGCGGGCCCAACTAATGAAAAACTGTTTTTT. It specifies CAISAGPTNEKLFF.

The chain has TRBV3-1 and TRBJ1-2, with TRBD1 as a possible D gene (5 bases). V was pared by 2 bases and J by 4 bases, with 11 bases between. Germline V CDR1 and CDR2: LGHDT, YNNKEL (reference sequence). CDR3 length: 14 residues. CDR3 amino acids: CASSQQGIGYGYTF. DNA for the CDR3: TGTGCCAGCAGCCAACAGGGTATCGGCTATGGCTACACCTTC.

This rearrangement joins TRBV14 to TRBJ2-7; TRBD1 is a possible D gene (5 bases). V lost 2 bases, J lost 0 bases, and 11 bases lay in between. The germline V gene encodes CDR1 SGHDN and CDR2 FVKESK. The CDR3 sequence is 15 residues long. CDR3 sequence: CASSQLGLGSYEQYF. The CDR3 DNA sequence: TGTGCCAGCAGCCAACTGGGGCTAGGCTCCTACGAGCAGTACTTC.

This clonotype showed up just a few times. J is TRBJ2-1 and V is TRBV20-1; TRBD2 matches at 8 bases. CDR1 is DFQATT, CDR2 SNEGSKA, per germline (reference sequence). The CDR3 consists of 15 residues. Germline trimming cut 2 bases from V and 7 bases from J; bases unmatched to any gene: 10. CDR3 loop: CSARNPGGRQNEQFF. DNA for the CDR3: TGCAGTGCTAGAAACCCGGGCGGGAGGCAAAATGAGCAGTTCTTC.

This clonotype was found a few times. The chain couples TRBV29-1 to TRBJ1-1; D ambiguous. With 3 bases removed from V and 5 bases from J, the gap between germline ends came to 13 bases. The CDR3 extends over 13 amino acids. The germline V gene encodes CDR1 SQVTM and CDR2 ANQGSEA. The CDR3 protein is CSVDNRARTEAFF. The CDR3 nucleotides are TGCAGCGTTGATAACCGGGCACGGACTGAAGCTTTCTTT.

V is TRBV12-3 or TRBV12-4 and J is TRBJ1-1; a weak D match, TRBD1 (5 bases). The CDR3 runs 16 residues. Deletions cut 0 bases from V and 4 bases from J, with 15 bases between. The CDR3 here is CASSLALRGLATEAFF. The CDR3 DNA is TGTGCCAGCAGTTTAGCGCTAAGGGGTCTAGCCACTGAAGCTTTCTTT.

The J gene is TRBJ2-2, the V gene TRBV29-1; TRBD2 agrees at 8 bases. The germline gives CDR1 SQVTM, CDR2 ANQGSEA. This CDR3 contains 14 residues. After removal of 7 bases from V and 5 bases from J, the junction contained 9 bases not matched to a gene. The chain's CDR3 is CSGTSGLGTGELFF. The CDR3 DNA is TGCAGCGGTACTAGCGGCCTAGGGACCGGGGAGCTGTTTTTT.

This clonotype occurred many times. J is TRBJ2-1 and V is TRBV11-2, with D maybe TRBD2 (6 bases). The CDR3 length is 13 residues. Between the trimmed V and J ends, which lost 5 bases and 4 bases, there was a span of 9 bases. Germline CDR1 is SGHAT and CDR2 is FQNNGV. CDR3 region: CASSPGTYNEQFF. The DNA of the CDR3 is TGTGCCAGCAGCCCTGGGACTTACAATGAGCAGTTCTTC.

The chain combines TRBV4-3 with TRBJ2-1, with 11 bases matching TRBD2. The CDR3 sequence is 17 residues long. Germline CDR1 is LGHNA and CDR2 is YSLEER. J lost 6 bases, V lost 1 base, and 8 bases had no gene match. CDR3 sequence reads: CASSQATGTSGLNEQFF. DNA for the CDR3: TGCGCCAGCAGCCAAGCCACCGGGACTAGCGGCCTCAATGAGCAGTTCTTC.

The chain uses TRBV6-1 and TRBJ2-5, with 9 bases matching TRBD2. J was trimmed by 2 bases and V by 6 bases; bases with no gene match: 7. Germline assignment: CDR1 MNHNS and CDR2 SASEGT. CDR3 length: 15 amino acids. CDR3 DNA: TGTGCCAGCAGACGTAGCGGGAGTAGGCAAGAGACCCAGTACTTC. The encoded protein is CASRRSGSRQETQYF.

The V gene is TRBV10-3, the J gene TRBJ2-3; D may be TRBD2 (6 bases). CDR1 and CDR2 (germline): ENHRY, SYGVKD. CDR3 length equals 15 residues. Trimming stripped 3 bases from V and 0 bases from J, with 10 bases between. In DNA form, the CDR3 reads TGTGCCATCAGTGACGGGGACTTAAGCACAGATACGCAGTATTTT. Protein product: CAISDGDLSTDTQYF.

This clonotype was recorded a few times. V and J are TRBV3-1 and TRBJ1-2, with D tentatively TRBD1 (5 bases). The V gene's germline CDR1 is LGHDT and CDR2 YNNKEL (reference sequence). CDR3 length: 13 amino acids. V dropped 5 bases and J dropped 1 base, with 8 bases sitting between them. The CDR3 reads CASSGGNNYGYTF. The DNA for the CDR3 is TGTGCCAGCAGCGGGGGAAATAACTATGGCTACACCTTC.

The chain joins TRBV5-6 to TRBJ1-2, with a possible D match to TRBD1 (6 bases). Deletions cut 4 bases from V and 8 bases from J, with 18 bases between. The CDR3 length is 14 residues. The germline CDR1 and CDR2 sequences are SGHDT and YYEEEE. This chain's CDR3 is CASSPDRGAQGYTF. The CDR3 DNA reads TGTGCCAGCAGCCCGGACCGGGGGGCGCAGGGCTACACCTTC.

This clonotype turned up a few times. V is TRBV20-1 and J is TRBJ2-5, with a tentative D call TRBD1 (6 bases). The germline V gene encodes CDR1 DFQATT and CDR2 SNEGSKA (reference sequence). V shed 8 bases and J shed 5 bases, with 24 bases lying between them. The CDR3 runs to 15 residues. In nucleotides, the CDR3 is TGCAGTTCAACAGGGACAAGGGGGACGGAGGAGACCCAGTACTTC. This translates into CSSTGTRGTEETQYF.

The rearrangement links TRBV29-1 to TRBJ2-7; a weak D match, TRBD1 (5 bases). Trimming pared 4 bases from V and 5 bases from J, leaving 9 bases between. The CDR3 totals 11 residues. Looked up from germline, CDR1 is SQVTM and CDR2 is ANQGSEA. CDR3 loop: CSVVARDEQYF. For the CDR3, the DNA is TGCAGCGTTGTCGCCAGGGACGAGCAGTACTTC.

This clonotype appeared a few times. The CDR3, as DNA: TGTGCCAGCAGCTCGGGACTCTCTGCCCACGAGCAGTACTTC. As protein: CASSSGLSAHEQYF. The chain couples TRBV5-6 to TRBJ2-1, with a weak D call TRBD2 (6 bases). The DNA end lines up better with TRBJ2-7; the J call may be wrong. The CDR3 is 14 residues long. Germline V CDR1 and CDR2: SGHDT, YYEEEE.

This clonotype was recorded a few times. The chain joins TRBV29-1 to TRBJ2-1, with D uncertain. This CDR3 contains 14 residues. With 1 base removed from V and 0 bases from J, the gap between germline ends came to 7 bases. Per germline, CDR1 SQVTM and CDR2 ANQGSEA. The CDR3 spells CSVEALISYNEQFF. The CDR3 DNA follows: TGCAGCGTTGAAGCACTGATCTCCTACAATGAGCAGTTCTTC.

This chain joins TRBV2 and TRBJ2-1, with no clear D. Deletions cut 0 bases from V and 9 bases from J, with 12 bases between. Germline-derived CDR1 and CDR2 are SNHLY and FYNNEI. The CDR3 sequence is 14 residues long. This CDR3 is CASSEAWTSLEQFF. In nucleotides, the CDR3 is TGTGCCAGCAGTGAAGCTTGGACCAGCCTTGAGCAGTTCTTC.

CDR3 protein: CASSLQDYGYTF. DNA of the CDR3: TGTGCCAGCAGCCTACAGGACTATGGCTACACCTTC. This chain joins TRBV3-1 and TRBJ1-2, with a possible D match to TRBD1 (5 bases). V shed 4 bases and J shed 3 bases, with 6 bases lying between them. The CDR3 extends over 12 amino acids. CDR1 is LGHDT, CDR2 YNNKEL, per germline (reference sequence). Variable domain in full (rest from reference TRBV3-1 and TRBJ1-2): DTAVSQTPKYLVTQMGNDKSIKCEQNLGHDTMYWYKQDSKKFLKIMFSYNNKELIINETVPNRFSPKSPDKAHLNLHINSLELGDSAVYFCASSLQDYGYTFGSGTRLTVV.

The chain links TRBV29-1 to TRBJ2-1, with 9 bases matching TRBD2. CDR1 and CDR2 (germline): SQVTM, ANQGSEA. CDR3 length equals 15 residues. The junction had 9 bases not matched to a gene; V was cut back by 2 bases and J by 7 bases. CDR3 sequence: CSVELVLAGQNEQFF. In DNA, the CDR3 is TGCAGCGTTGAATTGGTTCTAGCGGGACAAAATGAGCAGTTCTTC.

This clonotype was counted a few times. The chain links TRBV29-1 to TRBJ2-3; D possibly corresponds to TRBD2 (5 bases). Per the germline V gene, CDR1 is SQVTM and CDR2 is ANQGSEA. This CDR3 has 14 amino acids. V shed 4 bases and J shed 4 bases, with 15 bases lying between them. Written as DNA, the CDR3 is TGCAGCGTTGTGGGAGTCAAGGGCCCAGATACGCAGTATTTT. Its translation is CSVVGVKGPDTQYF.

This clonotype turned up a few times. The chain uses TRBV20-1 and TRBJ2-6; no clear D gene. The V end was cut by 4 bases, the J end by 2 bases, with 9 bases between. CDR1 is DFQATT and CDR2 is SNEGSKA in the germline V gene (reference sequence). This CDR3 is 14 amino acids long. CDR3 DNA sequence: TGCAGTGCTATGACCGGAGCTGGGGCCAACGTCCTGACTTTC. Its translation: CSAMTGAGANVLTF.

This clonotype turned up a few times. The chain recombines TRBV7-3 with TRBJ1-1; a weak D match, TRBD1 (5 bases). The CDR3 is 14 residues long. Trimming left V 1 base short and J 1 base short, with 7 bases between. Germline-derived CDR1 and CDR2 are SGHTA and FQGTGA. The CDR3 DNA reads TGTGCCAGCAGCTTAAATGGGGGGAACACTGAAGCTTTCTTT. Encoded protein: CASSLNGGNTEAFF.

The chain employs TRBV20-1 and TRBJ1-2; D not certain. Germline values: CDR1 DFQATT, CDR2 SNEGSKA (reference sequence). V lost 6 bases to trimming and J lost 6 bases, with 14 bases between them. CDR3 length: 12 residues. For the CDR3, the DNA is TGCAGTGCATCGGCCGGGAGGGATGGCTACACCTTC. Its protein product is CSASAGRDGYTF.

This clonotype was picked up many times. The chain uses TRBV2 and TRBJ2-1; D gene unclear. The V and J ends lost 7 bases and 4 bases respectively, with 14 bases between them. CDR1 is SNHLY, CDR2 FYNNEI, per germline. This CDR3 is 14 amino acids long. In DNA, the CDR3 is TGTGCCAGCACAGTAGAAAACGCTTACAATGAGCAGTTCTTC. Translation gives CASTVENAYNEQFF.

The gene calls are TRBV9 and TRBJ2-1; tentatively, D is TRBD2 (6 bases). With 4 bases removed from V and 7 bases from J, the gap between germline ends came to 18 bases. The CDR3 length is 15 residues. Germline assignment: CDR1 SGDLS and CDR2 YYNGEE. The CDR3 bases are TGTGCCAGCAGCCCCCAGACTAGTCCGGCTAATGAGCAGTTCTTC. Its translation is CASSPQTSPANEQFF. The complete variable domain, with remaining parts taken from reference TRBV9 and TRBJ2-1, reads DSGVTQTPKHLITATGQRVTLRCSPRSGDLSVYWYQQSLDQGLQFLIQYYNGEERAKGNILERFSAQQFPDLHSELNLSSLELGDSALYFCASSPQTSPANEQFFGPGTRLTVL.

This chain uses TRBV15 with TRBJ1-4, with TRBD1 as a possible D gene (5 bases). Trimming pared 1 base from V and 4 bases from J, leaving 10 bases between. CDR3 length: 15 amino acids. Germline V gives CDR1 LNHNV, CDR2 YYDKDF (reference sequence). Here the CDR3 reads CATSRGGTDNEKLFF. CDR3 in DNA: TGTGCCACCAGCAGAGGCGGGACGGATAATGAAAAACTGTTTTTT.

The gene calls are TRBV5-5 and TRBJ1-5, with D tentatively TRBD1 (6 bases). CDR1 SGHKS and CDR2 YYEKEE come from the germline V gene (reference sequence). V shed 5 bases and J shed 9 bases, with 21 bases lying between them. The CDR3 contains 15 residues. CDR3 bases: TGTGCCAGCAGTCAGGCAGGGGCCACCCGGTGGCCCCAGCATTTT. This encodes CASSQAGATRWPQHF.

There are a few counts of this clonotype. V gene TRBV7-3 combines with J gene TRBJ1-6; D is unresolved. This CDR3 comprises 14 residues. V gave up 0 bases and J gave up 6 bases, with 6 bases separating them. Germline loops: CDR1 SGHTA, CDR2 FQGTGA. The CDR3 loop reads CASSLTGINSPLHF. In nucleotides, the CDR3 is TGTGCCAGCAGCTTAACAGGGATTAATTCACCCCTCCACTTT.